The 31 T cell receptor beta chains below all came from one sample that was sequenced in a study of blood T cells in healthy people across ages. A second PCR, run for about 7 to 11 cycles, used a sample-barcoded 5' primer plus a J-beta primer mix. TCRdb independently ran MiXCR on the 5' RACE reads; one entry per CDR3 protein. This sample yields 750,000 to 950,000 distinct CDR3 sequences, of which about 26% are seen a single time; 2.5% to 3.5% belongs to the top ten. The same data also went into a second study, on T cells of mothers and their children.

Material: blood. These receptors all come from a boy aged 10-17 years in good health.

This clonotype occurred a few times. The chain carries TRBV12-3 or TRBV12-4 and TRBJ1-5; possibly TRBD1 for D (5 bases). This CDR3 spans 13 amino acids. V was trimmed by 4 bases and J by 7 bases, leaving 11 bases between them. The CDR3 sequence is CASSWDRWQPQHF. The CDR3 region has the DNA TGTGCCAGCAGTTGGGACCGGTGGCAGCCCCAGCATTTT.

This clonotype was seen a few times. V is TRBV28 and J is TRBJ1-5; 10 bases line up with TRBD1. CDR1 and CDR2 (germline): MDHEN, SYDVKM. The V and J ends lost 5 bases and 5 bases, in that order; junction bases with no gene match: 3. The CDR3 has 14 residues. The CDR3 nucleotides read TGTGCCAGCAGTCCGGGACAGGGGTATCAGCCCCAGCATTTT. Encoded protein: CASSPGQGYQPQHF.

This CDR3 is CASSSLAGTLQSYEQYF. CDR3 nucleotide sequence: TGTGCCAGCAGCTCCCTCGCCGGGACTCTACAATCCTACGAGCAGTACTTC. The gene calls are TRBV11-2 and TRBJ2-7, with a possible D match to TRBD2 (6 bases). The CDR3 totals 17 residues. The V and J ends lost 4 bases and 1 base respectively, with 20 bases between them. Germline V gene lookup returns CDR1 SGHAT and CDR2 FQNNGV.

The rearrangement joins TRBV28 to TRBJ2-7; 10 bases fit TRBD1. The V segment lost 7 bases and the J segment 11 bases; nucleotides outside the gene matches: 14. Germline V lookup: CDR1 MDHEN, CDR2 SYDVKM. The CDR3 extends over 14 amino acids. The CDR3 spells CASTQAGTGAYEYF. As DNA, the CDR3 is TGTGCCAGCACCCAAGCGGGGACAGGGGCATATGAGTACTTC.

This clonotype was detected only a few times. The rearrangement links TRBV6-1 to TRBJ1-2; 10 bases are shared with TRBD1. Looked up from germline, CDR1 is MNHNS and CDR2 is SASEGT. The V gene end was trimmed by 7 bases and the J gene end by 4 bases; junction bases not matched to a gene: 12. The CDR3 contains 16 residues. The CDR3 reads CASKPDRGFNFYGYTF. For the CDR3, the DNA is TGTGCCAGCAAGCCGGACAGGGGGTTCAACTTCTATGGCTACACCTTC.

This clonotype has more than one count but fewer than ten. The genes are TRBV24-1 and TRBJ2-1; a possible D gene is TRBD2 (5 bases). The V end was cut by 3 bases, the J end by 3 bases, with 8 bases between. Germline V gene data show CDR1 as KGHDR and CDR2 as SFDVKD. This CDR3 has 14 residues. The CDR3 loop is CATSDNGVYNEQFF. The CDR3 region has the DNA TGTGCCACCAGTGATAACGGGGTCTACAATGAGCAGTTCTTC.

The rearrangement joins TRBV7-2 to TRBJ2-7, with D perhaps matching TRBD1 (5 bases). CDR3 length: 15 residues. Trimming pared 0 bases from V and 3 bases from J, leaving 12 bases between. Germline-derived CDR1 and CDR2 are SGHTA and FQGNSA. This CDR3 reads CASSLAPRGGYEQYF. CDR3 in DNA: TGTGCCAGCAGCTTAGCCCCAAGGGGCGGCTACGAGCAGTACTTC.

This clonotype has only a few counts. The chain employs TRBV6-5 and TRBJ2-7, with D possibly TRBD1 on 6 matching bases. The CDR3 spans 14 residues. Germline-derived CDR1 and CDR2 are MNHEY and SVGAGI. Trimming pared 5 bases from V and 0 bases from J, leaving 11 bases between. CDR3 DNA: TGTGCCAGCAGTGGAAGGGGGAGCTCCTACGAGCAGTACTTC. Residues: CASSGRGSSYEQYF.

This clonotype has a handful of counts. This chain connects TRBV4-2 to TRBJ2-7, with 7 bases identical to TRBD2. The V segment lost 1 base and the J segment 0 bases; nucleotides outside the gene matches: 6. The CDR3 has 16 residues. Germline V gene sequence: CDR1 LGHNA, CDR2 YNFKEQ. As DNA, the CDR3 is TGTGCCAGCAGCCAAGTGGGGGGGAAGGACTCCTACGAGCAGTACTTC. Its translation is CASSQVGGKDSYEQYF.

The rearrangement joins TRBV7-2 to TRBJ2-1; TRBD1 or TRBD2 may be the D gene (5 bases each). The CDR3 sequence is 18 residues long. The germline V and J ends were trimmed by 5 bases and 1 base, with 21 bases remaining between them. The germline CDR1 and CDR2 sequences are SGHTA and FQGNSA. For the CDR3, the DNA is TGTGCCAGCAGCGCCAGATACTGGGGGAAAAGTTCCTACAATGAGCAGTTCTTC. Encoded protein: CASSARYWGKSSYNEQFF.

The chain uses TRBV27 and TRBJ1-6; no reliable D call. Per germline, CDR1 MNHEY and CDR2 SMNVEV (reference sequence). Trimming removed 5 bases from V and 6 bases from J, with 17 bases in between. The CDR3 loop spans 16 amino acids. The CDR3 nucleotides read TGTGCCAGCAGTCCCCAGTTCCGGGAGCCTAATTCACCCCTCCACTTT. Its translation is CASSPQFREPNSPLHF.

A remark on this clonotype: At one boundary the junction diverges from the germline segment, which might be a read error. J is TRBJ1-4 and V is TRBV6-4; D ambiguous. The CDR3 covers 11 residues. Per germline, CDR1 MRHNA and CDR2 SNTAGT. CDR3 coding DNA: TGTGCCAGCAGAGACTATGAAAAACTGTTTTTT. Residues: CASRDYEKLFF.

The V call is TRBV5-1, the J call TRBJ2-1; the D call may be TRBD1 or TRBD2 (5 bases each). The CDR3 contains 15 residues. The germline gives CDR1 SGHRS, CDR2 YFSETQ. Trimming stripped 0 bases from V and 7 bases from J, with 14 bases between. The CDR3 spells CASSLGGLRGNEQFF. CDR3 DNA: TGCGCCAGCAGCTTGGGGGGCCTCCGGGGTAATGAGCAGTTCTTC.

A few counts support this clonotype. The gene calls are TRBV7-9 and TRBJ2-1, with 8 bases fitting TRBD1. The assigned J gene may be wrong: the sequence end matches TRBJ2-7 better. Germline V CDR1 and CDR2: SEHNR, FQNEAQ (reference sequence). CDR3 length: 17 residues. Here the CDR3 reads CASSLKQGVLGSYEQYF. The CDR3 DNA follows: TGTGCCAGCAGCCTCAAACAGGGGGTCCTCGGCTCCTACGAGCAGTACTTC.

The chain links TRBV6-6 to TRBJ2-3; the D gene is possibly TRBD2 (6 bases). The CDR3 extends over 15 amino acids. The V end was cut by 6 bases, the J end by 4 bases, with 17 bases between. The germline gives CDR1 MNHNY, CDR2 SVGAGI (reference sequence). The CDR3, as DNA: TGTGCCAGCAGCAACGGACTACGCTCCCCAGATACGCAGTATTTT. This translates into CASSNGLRSPDTQYF.

This clonotype came up a few times. The chain joins TRBV7-2 to TRBJ2-5; 11 bases align to TRBD2. The tail of the sequence fits TRBJ2-1 better, so the J call may be wrong. CDR3 length: 15 amino acids. Germline assignment: CDR1 SGHTA and CDR2 FQGNSA. CDR3: CASSQPGTSGTEQFF. The CDR3 nucleotides read TGTGCCAGCAGCCAACCCGGGACTAGCGGTACTGAGCAGTTCTTC.

This clonotype turned up a few times. The chain is built from TRBV18 and TRBJ2-7; no firm D call. The germline V gene has CDR1 KGHSH and CDR2 LQKENI. This CDR3 is built from 14 residues. Trimming shortened V by 0 bases and J by 2 bases, and 8 bases separated the two germline ends. For the CDR3, the DNA is TGTGCCAGCTCACCACCTTGGGCTCCCTACGAGCAGTACTTC. It yields the protein CASSPPWAPYEQYF.

The sample holds a few counts of this clonotype. This chain links TRBV7-6 with TRBJ2-7; possibly TRBD2 for D (5 bases). With 5 bases removed from V and 3 bases from J, the gap between germline ends came to 17 bases. This CDR3 comprises 15 residues. Germline V lookup: CDR1 SGHVS, CDR2 FNYEAQ. This chain's CDR3 is CASSPSQTIFYEQYF. CDR3 nucleotides: TGTGCCAGCAGCCCCTCGCAGACTATCTTCTACGAGCAGTACTTC.

The rearrangement joins TRBV2 to TRBJ2-5, with D possibly TRBD1 on 6 matching bases. The end of the DNA aligns better with TRBJ2-1, so the J call may be wrong. Germline assignment: CDR1 SNHLY and CDR2 FYNNEI. This CDR3 spans 12 amino acids. DNA for the CDR3: TGTGCCAGATCCCTGGGGGCGTATGAGCAGTTCTTC. Amino acid sequence: CARSLGAYEQFF.

In this sample, this clonotype turned up a few times. This rearrangement joins TRBV5-1 to TRBJ1-4; 7 bases match TRBD1. The CDR3 runs 15 residues. J gave up 6 bases and V 3 bases, and 8 bases lay outside the gene matches. Germline values: CDR1 SGHRS, CDR2 YFSETQ. The CDR3 bases are TGCGCCAGCAGCTCCGCATGGACAGGAGATGAAAAACTGTTTTTT. Protein: CASSSAWTGDEKLFF.

V gene TRBV12-3 or TRBV12-4 combines with J gene TRBJ2-1; D gene ambiguous. The DNA matches TRBJ2-5 better at its end, which makes the J call doubtful. The CDR3 has 11 residues. The CDR3 region has the DNA TGTGCCAGCAGTACATACGAGACCCAGTACTTC. This sequence encodes CASSTYETQYF.

This CDR3 reads CASNLLSTDTQYF. For the CDR3, the DNA is TGTGCCAGCAACCTTCTTAGCACAGATACGCAGTATTTT. The gene calls are TRBV5-5 and TRBJ2-3; D gene ambiguous. The CDR3 has 13 residues. Germline CDR1 reads SGHKS; CDR2 reads YYEKEE (reference sequence). Trimming shortened V by 6 bases and J by 0 bases, and 8 bases separated the two germline ends.

In DNA, the CDR3 is TGTGCCAGCAGTTTATCCATGACAGGACAAGAGACCCAGTACTTC. It encodes CASSLSMTGQETQYF. The chain couples TRBV12-3 or TRBV12-4 to TRBJ2-5; tentative D call: TRBD1 (6 bases). V lost 2 bases to trimming and J lost 2 bases, with 12 bases between them. This CDR3 region has 15 residues.

This clonotype turned up a few times. This chain joins TRBV11-2 and TRBJ2-7; 7 bases match TRBD2. The CDR3 spans 16 residues. With 2 bases clipped from V and 5 bases from J, the junction kept 12 bases outside the gene matches. The germline gives CDR1 SGHAT, CDR2 FQNNGV. Here the CDR3 reads CASSLTGGNSFDEQYF. The CDR3 DNA reads as TGTGCCAGCAGCTTAACCGGGGGGAACTCCTTCGACGAGCAGTACTTC.

The rearrangement links TRBV5-1 to TRBJ1-4; 8 nucleotides match TRBD1. This CDR3 is built from 15 residues. Germline V CDR1 and CDR2: SGHRS, YFSETQ. The ends lost 4 bases at V and 4 bases at J; junction bases unmatched: 6. The CDR3 coding sequence is TGCGCCAGCAGCGAAGGACAGGGACTTAATGAAAAACTGTTTTTT. Amino acids: CASSEGQGLNEKLFF.

In this sample, this clonotype turned up a few times. The chain is built from TRBV10-3 and TRBJ2-5; TRBD1 is a possible D gene (6 bases). The germline V gene has CDR1 ENHRY and CDR2 SYGVKD. The V gene lost 11 bases and the J gene lost 2 bases, with 18 bases spanning the gap. The CDR3 is 14 residues long. In DNA, the CDR3 is TGTGCCTCCCAGGCTGAGGACAGACAAGAGACCCAGTACTTC. Protein: CASQAEDRQETQYF.

This clonotype showed up just a few times. J is TRBJ1-6 and V is TRBV3-1, with TRBD1 identical over 9 bases. Germline CDR1 reads LGHDT; CDR2 reads YNNKEL (reference sequence). The CDR3 is made up of 15 amino acids. V shed 4 bases and J 7 bases; nucleotides not matched to a gene: 5. The CDR3, as DNA: TGTGCCAGCAGCCCTTCCGGGACAGGGAATTCACCCCTCCACTTT. Its protein is CASSPSGTGNSPLHF.

The V and J genes are TRBV5-5 and TRBJ1-2; tentative D call: TRBD1 (6 bases). The CDR3 sequence is 12 residues long. V lost 9 bases and J 5 bases, leaving 14 bases between the germline ends. CDR1 and CDR2 (germline): SGHKS, YYEKEE (reference sequence). In DNA form, the CDR3 reads TGTGCCACCCTGGACAGAGTATATGGCTACACCTTC. Its protein product is CATLDRVYGYTF.

The chain employs TRBV30 and TRBJ1-2; D is uncertain. Germline CDR1 and CDR2: GTSNPN and SVGIG (reference sequence). This CDR3 comprises 11 residues. The germline V and J ends were trimmed by 2 bases and 4 bases, with 5 bases remaining between them. The CDR3 sequence: CAWSTVYGYTF. The CDR3 DNA is TGTGCCTGGAGTACAGTCTATGGCTACACCTTC.

This clonotype was detected only a few times. The chain joins TRBV12-3 or TRBV12-4 to TRBJ2-5; 8 positions agree with TRBD2. CDR3 size: 15 residues. Trimming took 5 bases from V and 5 from J; bases not matched to a gene: 10. Here the CDR3 reads CASSLNAGGLETQYF. The CDR3 nucleotides are TGTGCCAGCAGTCTGAATGCGGGGGGTTTGGAGACCCAGTACTTC.

The genes are TRBV20-1 and TRBJ1-1; D gene uncertain. Germline V gene lookup returns CDR1 DFQATT and CDR2 SNEGSKA (reference sequence). Trimming took 2 bases from V and 1 from J, leaving 5 bases between them. This CDR3 region has 12 residues. This CDR3 is CSARRRNTEAFF. In DNA form, the CDR3 reads TGCAGTGCTAGAAGGAGGAACACTGAAGCTTTCTTT.